The entry below gives a single T cell receptor beta chain sequence along with its context. This sample is part of a study of CD8+ T cells in alopecia areata. Treatment given: oral pan-JAK inhibitor, 5-10 mg twice daily. PBMCs were stained for CD3, CD4 and CD8, and CD4+ and CD8+ T cells were sorted. cDNA serving as the sequencing template came from extracted, reverse transcribed RNA. The table came from immunoSEQ multiplex PCR; TCRdb's copy has only in-frame clones and leaves some out. In the table there are 200,000 to 250,000 clones, around 65% of which are singletons. This CDR3 has 14 amino acids. V lost 2 bases, J lost 0 bases, and 10 bases lay in between. In germline, CDR1 is GTSNPN, CDR2 SVGIG (reference sequence).

The chain employs TRBV30 and TRBJ1-1; TRBD1 might be the D (6 bases). The receptor's source is a human donor with alopecia areata. Sequencing was performed on CD4+ T cells sorted from blood, taken around week 46, from a patient treated with tofacitinib. As DNA, the CDR3 is TGTGCCTGGAGTAGGGACATCATGAACACTGAAGCTTTCTTT. It specifies CAWSRDIMNTEAFF.